The T cell receptor (beta chain) under discussion was sequenced for a study of early stage breast cancer tumors. About the research overall: The ER+/PR+/HER2- tumors included 7 or 8 ductal and a few lobular carcinomas. The study, taken as a whole, reports: Chain pairing and CD4, CD8 or FOXP3 expression were not captured. Comparing each tissue with blood distinguished tumor from normal in about 85% of the 16 patients.

With respect to this clone: The antigen is not known.

Each sample had two DNA replicates, 0.5 ug blood or roughly 1.4 ug tissue. Clones were sequenced by immunoSEQ multiplex PCR, and TCRdb holds only the in-frame ones, with some missing. The table has 12,000 to 15,000 clones, about four fifths seen once; the top ten hold 4% to 5.5%. The CDR3 covers 15 residues. Germline V gene data show CDR1 as MNHEY and CDR2 as SVGAGI. Trimming stripped 0 bases from V and 7 bases from J, with 12 bases between. The gene calls are TRBV6-5 and TRBJ1-4; D call uncertain. This TCR was recovered from a person aged 25-39 years with breast cancer. The material sequenced was normal breast tissue next to the tumor. CDR3 sequence: CASSYSPGVGEKLFF. The CDR3 coding sequence is TGTGCCAGCAGTTACTCACCCGGCGTCGGTGAAAAACTGTTTTTT.